This is a list of T cell receptor beta chains from one sample in a study of OX40 agonist ivuxolimab in advanced cancers. TCRdb's copy holds only in-frame clones and misses some; the assay was immunoSEQ multiplex PCR. The sample records roughly 25,000 clones, 78% being singletons. Sequencing was performed on CD4+ or CD8+ T cells sorted from blood, taken in a trial of the OX40 agonist ivuxolimab. These receptors were obtained from an adult with an advanced solid tumor such as melanoma, head and neck, liver or kidney cancer. The CDR3 runs from the conserved cysteine through the conserved F or W. Each record gives: V gene, D gene, clone size, J gene, CDR3 DNA, CDR3 protein. D genes are given only for firm matches. The size field is filled for only some rows; it gives once, few, many or a size class.

TRBV14,NA,few,TRBJ2-6,TGTGCCAGCAGCCGGGGGAGCTCTGGGGCCAACGTCCTGACTTTC,CASSRGSSGANVLTF
TRBV6-1,TRBD1,once,TRBJ1-6,TGTGCCAGCAGTGAACAGGGGACAGGGACAGGGTCACCCCTCCACTTT,CASSEQGTGTGSPLHF
TRBV28,NA,few,TRBJ1-1,TGTGCCAGCAGGAGGGGGGCGATTGAAGCTTTCTTT,CASRRGAIEAFF
TRBV7-3,NA,NA,TRBJ2-3,TGTGCCAGCAGCACTCGTGGGCGCGATACGCAGTATTTT,CASSTRGRDTQYF
TRBV19,NA,NA,TRBJ1-2,TGTGCCAGTACGAGAATGAGAAGGGGTTCAGACTATGGCTACACCTTC,CASTRMRRGSDYGYTF
TRBV19,TRBD2,NA,TRBJ2-7,TGTGCCAGTAGTGGGACTAGCGGGGCCTCTTACGAGCAGTACTTC,CASSGTSGASYEQYF
TRBV7-2,NA,NA,TRBJ1-5,TGTGCCAGCAGCTGGAAGAGCGATCAGCCCCAGCATTTT,CASSWKSDQPQHF
TRBV7-8,NA,NA,TRBJ1-1,TGTGCCAGCAGCTTAGAGGGGCGTCTTCTGATGAACACTGAAGCTTTCTTT,CASSLEGRLLMNTEAFF
TRBV9,NA,NA,TRBJ2-2,TGTGCCAGCAGCGTACTAGGCCTTGGCACCGGGGAGCTGTTTTTT,CASSVLGLGTGELFF
TRBV4-3,NA,NA,TRBJ2-1,TGCGCCAGCAGCCAAGATATTACAAGGAGCGATTACAATGAGCAGTTCTTC,CASSQDITRSDYNEQFF
TRBV19,NA,NA,TRBJ1-5,TGTGCCAGTAGTATAGCCCCCCCGGGGCTTGGACAGCCCCAGCATTTT,CASSIAPPGLGQPQHF
TRBV7-2,NA,NA,TRBJ1-1,TGTGCCAGCAGCCCCCAAATCGGAACGGGGACTGAAGCTTTCTTT,CASSPQIGTGTEAFF
TRBV20-1,NA,NA,TRBJ1-4,TGCAGTGCTAGAAGGGGTGAAAAACTGTTTTTT,CSARRGEKLFF
TRBV7-2,NA,NA,TRBJ1-2,TGTGCCAGCAGCTTATCTACGACTAACTATGGCTACACCTTC,CASSLSTTNYGYTF
TRBV9,TRBD2,NA,TRBJ2-1,TGTGCCAGCAGCCCGGGACTAGCGGGAGTTGATGAGCAGTTCTTC,CASSPGLAGVDEQFF
TRBV28,TRBD2,few,TRBJ2-3,TGTGCCAGCAGTCCTCGGACTAGCCGCTACACAGATACGCAGTATTTT,CASSPRTSRYTDTQYF
TRBV10-1,NA,NA,TRBJ1-1,TGCGCCAGCAGTGAGTGCGAAGGGGCGAGGAACACTGAAGCTTTCTTT,CASSECEGARNTEAFF
TRBV7-2,NA,once,TRBJ2-7,TGTGCCAGCAGCTTAGGGACAGTCCCCTACGAGCAGTACTTC,CASSLGTVPYEQYF
TRBV28,NA,NA,TRBJ1-2,TGTGCCAGCAGTTTATCGAGAGGTTACACCTTC,CASSLSRGYTF
TRBV28,NA,NA,TRBJ2-7,TGTGCCAGCCGCAATCCCTACGAGCAGTACTTC,CASRNPYEQYF